A single sample gave rise to the 28 T cell receptor beta chains below, sequenced in a study of blood T cell repertoires in COVID-19. Generated by immunoSEQ multiplex PCR, the TCRdb table keeps only in-frame clones and is missing some. The table records under 100,000 clones, about 80% of them present only once. The sequenced material came from peripheral blood. These receptors all stem from a woman in her 70s with acute or convalescent COVID-19.

This chain links TRBV3-1 (or the pseudogene TRBV3-2) with TRBJ1-5; tentatively, D is TRBD1 (5 bases). Germline assignment: CDR1 LGHDT and CDR2 YNNKEL (reference sequence). Trimming shortened V by 3 bases and J by 4 bases, and 13 bases separated the two germline ends. CDR3 length equals 15 residues. The CDR3 DNA follows: TGTGCCAGCAGCCATGGGGGGATTGGGAATCAGCCCCAGCATTTT. It translates to CASSHGGIGNQPQHF.

The J gene is TRBJ1-2, the V gene TRBV6-5; TRBD1 matches 7 bases. This CDR3 region has 14 residues. Unmatched junction bases numbered 5, after V lost 0 bases and J lost 7 bases. Germline V gives CDR1 MNHEY, CDR2 SVGAGI. The CDR3 DNA reads as TGTGCCAGCAGTTACTCGATTCCAGGGGGTGGCTACACCTTC. The encoded protein is CASSYSIPGGGYTF.

V usage is TRBV2 and J usage is TRBJ1-2; 7 bases align to TRBD1. V gave up 4 bases and J gave up 12 bases; unmatched junction bases: 5. The CDR3 consists of 11 residues. Germline V gives CDR1 SNHLY, CDR2 FYNNEI. The CDR3 region has the DNA TGTGCCAGCAGTGCCAGACAGGGCCACACCTTC. Translation gives CASSARQGHTF.

The J gene is TRBJ2-3, the V gene TRBV7-9; the D is unclear. The CDR3 is 12 residues long. In germline, CDR1 is SEHNR, CDR2 FQNEAQ (reference sequence). Deletions cut 2 bases from V and 3 bases from J, with 3 bases between. CDR3 protein: CASSLITDTQYF. CDR3 coding DNA: TGTGCCAGCAGCTTAATAACAGATACGCAGTATTTT.

The J gene is TRBJ1-2, the V gene TRBV20-1; unclear D gene. Germline V gene lookup returns CDR1 DFQATT and CDR2 SNEGSKA (reference sequence). The V and J ends lost 3 bases and 4 bases respectively, with 6 bases between them. The CDR3 is 11 amino acids. The CDR3 DNA reads as TGCAGTGCTAGCCCGTTCTATGGCTACACCTTC. Encoded protein: CSASPFYGYTF.

CDR3 DNA sequence: TGTGCCAGTAGTTTTGGGACAGCTAACACCGGGGAGCTGTTTTTT. It yields the protein CASSFGTANTGELFF. The rearrangement joins TRBV19 to TRBJ2-2; 7 bases are a match to TRBD1. CDR1 is LNHDA and CDR2 is SQIVND in the germline V gene (reference sequence). This CDR3 region has 15 residues. After removal of 5 bases from V and 2 bases from J, the junction contained 5 bases not matched to a gene.

The J gene is TRBJ1-5, the V gene TRBV6-2 or TRBV6-3; TRBD1 aligns across 9 bases. Germline CDR1 reads MNHEY; CDR2 reads SVGEGT. The CDR3 loop spans 15 amino acids. V was pared by 5 bases and J by 5 bases, with 7 bases of the junction left unmatched. CDR3 sequence (DNA): TGTGCCAGCAGTCCCGGACAGGGGAGGGATCAGCCCCAGCATTTT. This sequence encodes CASSPGQGRDQPQHF.

This clone has more than one count but fewer than ten. The rearrangement uses TRBV12-3 or TRBV12-4 and TRBJ1-3; D is undetermined. The CDR3 is made up of 13 amino acids. Trimming shortened V by 3 bases and J by 6 bases, and 9 bases separated the two germline ends. The CDR3, as DNA: TGTGCCAGCAGTTTTCGGGGAGAAAACACCATATATTTT. The encoded protein is CASSFRGENTIYF.

The chain combines TRBV6-5 with TRBJ1-2; D remains unclear. The CDR3 runs to 13 residues. Looked up from germline, CDR1 is MNHEY and CDR2 is SVGAGI. Trimming took off 7 bases at V and 6 bases at J, with 15 bases between the two ends. CDR3 nucleotides: TGTGCCAGCACGAGATCGGGATTGAATGGCTACACCTTC. Translated, it gives CASTRSGLNGYTF.

This chain links TRBV16 with TRBJ2-7, with D possibly matching TRBD1 (6 bases). The CDR3 consists of 14 residues. Trimming removed 4 bases at V and 0 bases at J, with 10 bases between. The germline V gene has CDR1 KGHSY and CDR2 FQNENV. The CDR3 protein is CASSPNRVSYEQYF. As DNA, the CDR3 is TGTGCCAGCAGCCCCAACAGGGTCTCCTACGAGCAGTACTTC.

The chain links TRBV5-1 to TRBJ2-5; TRBD2 agrees at 9 bases. Germline V lookup: CDR1 SGHRS, CDR2 YFSETQ. The V gene end was trimmed by 1 base and the J gene end by 1 base; junction bases not matched to a gene: 5. The CDR3 contains 16 residues. CDR3 sequence reads: CASSLQPSGAQETQYF. In DNA form, the CDR3 reads TGCGCCAGCAGCTTGCAACCTAGCGGGGCCCAAGAGACCCAGTACTTC.

The chain employs TRBV11-3 and TRBJ1-2; tentatively, D is TRBD1 (5 bases). Germline values: CDR1 SGHNT, CDR2 YENEEA. The CDR3 consists of 14 residues. V lost 5 bases and J lost 1, with 11 bases in between. CDR3 nucleotides: TGTGCCAGCAGCCCGGGGGGGGATAACTATGGCTACACCTTC. Amino acid sequence: CASSPGGDNYGYTF.

This chain uses TRBV7-2 with TRBJ2-7, with 8 bases that match TRBD2. This CDR3 has 16 amino acids. The V segment lost 2 bases and the J segment 2 bases; nucleotides outside the gene matches: 8. Germline loops: CDR1 SGHTA, CDR2 FQGNSA. For the CDR3, the DNA is TGTGCCAGCAGCTTATCGAGCGGGGGAGAGCCCTACGAGCAGTACTTC. Amino acids: CASSLSSGGEPYEQYF.

The chain recombines TRBV15 with TRBJ1-1; maybe TRBD1 (5 bases). The length of the CDR3 is 12 residues. Trimming pared 1 base from V and 11 bases from J, leaving 11 bases between. The germline V gene has CDR1 LNHNV and CDR2 YYDKDF (reference sequence). CDR3 sequence: CATSRVQGGAFF. CDR3 nucleotide sequence: TGTGCCACCAGCAGAGTCCAGGGCGGTGCTTTCTTT.

A note on this clone: The junction shows a germline mismatch at one end, possibly a read error. The chain couples TRBV5-1 to TRBJ2-3; tentatively, D is TRBD2 (5 bases). CDR1 is SGHRS, CDR2 YFSETQ, per germline. This CDR3 has 14 residues. CDR3 coding DNA: TGCGCCAGCAGCTTGATTCCTAGCACCGATACGCAGTATTTT. Protein product: CASSLIPSTDTQYF.

The chain combines TRBV2 with TRBJ2-3, with 7 bases fitting TRBD1. In germline, CDR1 is SNHLY, CDR2 FYNNEI. This CDR3 contains 15 residues. V was clipped by 6 bases and J by 11 bases; unmatched bases: 17. As DNA, the CDR3 is TGTGCCAGCAGGAACATCGGGACAGCCCGGATGGAGCAGTATTTT. Amino acids: CASRNIGTARMEQYF.

The chain employs TRBV29-1 and TRBJ1-1; TRBD1 is a possible D gene (6 bases). This CDR3 is 13 amino acids long. V was shortened by 8 bases and J by 1 base, with 14 bases between the two germline ends. Looked up from germline, CDR1 is SQVTM and CDR2 is ANQGSEA. Here the CDR3 reads CSFSLDRNTEAFF. CDR3 bases: TGCAGCTTTTCCCTGGACAGGAACACTGAAGCTTTCTTT.

The chain couples TRBV6-5 to TRBJ2-3, with TRBD2 matching 9 bases. The V gene's germline CDR1 is MNHEY and CDR2 SVGAGI. There are 16 residues in the CDR3. V shed 4 bases and J 3 bases; nucleotides not matched to a gene: 8. CDR3 sequence (DNA): TGTGCCAGCAGTTCACTTCGACTAGCGGCGACAGATACGCAGTATTTT. Its translation: CASSSLRLAATDTQYF.

This clone was counted a single time. The chain is built from TRBV19 and TRBJ1-1; D unresolved. V lost 1 base, J lost 4 bases, and 10 bases lay in between. In germline, CDR1 is LNHDA, CDR2 SQIVND (reference sequence). This CDR3 has 14 residues. As DNA, the CDR3 is TGTGCCAGTAGTATAGCAAGGTCTAGCACTGAAGCTTTCTTT. It specifies CASSIARSSTEAFF.

CDR3 coding DNA: TGTGCCATCAGTGAAGGGAGACTTACTAACACTGAAGCTTTCTTT. Translating gives CAISEGRLTNTEAFF. The rearrangement joins TRBV10-3 to TRBJ1-1, with D unresolved. The CDR3 covers 15 residues. In germline, CDR1 is ENHRY, CDR2 SYGVKD. Trimming stripped 3 bases from V and 2 bases from J, with 13 bases between.

J is TRBJ2-3 and V is TRBV5-8; TRBD2 agrees at 8 bases. The CDR3 runs to 15 residues. Germline V gives CDR1 SGHTS, CDR2 YDEGEE. Germline trimming cut 5 bases from V and 1 base from J; bases unmatched to any gene: 6. As DNA, the CDR3 is TGTGCCAGCAGTCGGGGGGGCCGTGGCACAGATACGCAGTATTTT. Protein sequence: CASSRGGRGTDTQYF.

The chain couples TRBV7-9 to TRBJ1-4; 7 bases fit TRBD1. CDR3 length: 16 amino acids. Germline trimming cut 5 bases from V and 3 bases from J; bases unmatched to any gene: 9. Germline V gene sequence: CDR1 SEHNR, CDR2 FQNEAQ (reference sequence). Written as DNA, the CDR3 is TGTGCCAGCAGCCTGGGGACAGCCTTTTCTAATGAAAAACTGTTTTTT. Its translation is CASSLGTAFSNEKLFF.

This clone was observed a handful of times. The rearrangement links TRBV15 to TRBJ1-4; D may be TRBD1 (6 bases). V was clipped by 0 bases and J by 7 bases, with 9 bases between them. The CDR3 extends over 14 amino acids. Germline-derived CDR1 and CDR2 are LNHNV and YYDKDF (reference sequence). CDR3 in amino acids: CATSRDQGTEKLFF. The CDR3 bases are TGTGCCACCAGCAGAGATCAGGGGACTGAAAAACTGTTTTTT.

The V call is TRBV19, the J call TRBJ1-5, with no clear D. The CDR3 is 16 amino acids. V was pared by 2 bases and J by 4 bases, with 15 bases between. CDR1 is LNHDA and CDR2 is SQIVND in the germline V gene (reference sequence). This chain's CDR3 is CASSISPSRSNQPQHF. The CDR3, as DNA: TGTGCCAGTAGTATATCGCCGTCGAGGTCAAATCAGCCCCAGCATTTT. The variable domain in full, with the rest retrieved from reference TRBV19 and TRBJ1-5, is DGGITQSPKYLFRKEGQNVTLSCEQNLNHDAMYWYRQDPGQGLRLIYYSQIVNDFQKGDIAEGYSVSREKKESFPLTVTSAQKNPTAFYLCASSISPSRSNQPQHFGDGTRLSIL.

The V gene is TRBV18, the J gene TRBJ1-1; D might be TRBD1 (5 bases). The V and J ends lost 2 bases and 4 bases respectively, with 11 bases between them. The CDR3 has 14 amino acids. Germline assignment: CDR1 KGHSH and CDR2 LQKENI. The CDR3 protein is CASSPSAGLTEAFF. The CDR3 DNA is TGTGCCAGCTCACCATCGGCAGGGCTCACTGAAGCTTTCTTT.

The CDR3 DNA reads TGTGCCACCAGCCCTCGGCGGGAACCCACAGATACGCAGTATTTT. The encoded protein is CATSPRREPTDTQYF. The chain carries TRBV15 and TRBJ2-3, with a tentative D call TRBD2 (6 bases). Germline V gene data show CDR1 as LNHNV and CDR2 as YYDKDF (reference sequence). The germline V and J ends were trimmed by 5 bases and 2 bases, with 14 bases remaining between them. The CDR3 is 15 residues long.

The chain has TRBV7-9 and TRBJ1-6; D unclear. V gave up 0 bases and J gave up 4 bases, with 7 bases separating them. CDR3 size: 15 residues. Germline CDR1 SEHNR, CDR2 FQNEAQ (reference sequence). CDR3 sequence reads: CASSLAGTYNSPLHF. Written as DNA, the CDR3 is TGTGCCAGCAGCTTAGCGGGCACTTATAATTCACCCCTCCACTTT.

The genes are TRBV6-1 and TRBJ1-5; possible D gene TRBD1, 6 bases. Germline V lookup: CDR1 MNHNS, CDR2 SASEGT. V dropped 3 bases and J dropped 7 bases, with 19 bases sitting between them. The CDR3 length is 16 residues. The CDR3 protein is CASSDPWGGAGQPQHF. In DNA, the CDR3 is TGTGCCAGCAGTGACCCGTGGGGGGGGGCCGGGCAGCCCCAGCATTTT.